This T cell receptor (beta chain) was recorded in a study of CD8 T cells in ankylosing spondylitis. TCRdb reprocessed the 5' RACE reads via MiXCR and lists one record per CDR3 protein. The sample has approximately 100,000 distinct CDR3 sequences; less than 25% are singletons. V shed 5 bases and J shed 4 bases, with 14 bases lying between them. The CDR3 has 14 amino acids. Sequencing was done on a sample of synovial fluid, either unsorted or a sorted T cell fraction (not recorded which). The clonotype was recovered from a male donor with ankylosing spondylitis. The chain is built from TRBV12-3 or TRBV12-4 and TRBJ1-1; TRBD1 might be the D (6 bases). CDR3 bases: TGTGCCAGCAGTGGCGAGGGGGGGGTCACTGAAGCTTTCTTT. It yields the protein CASSGEGGVTEAFF.